The 25 T cell receptor beta chains below were found in one sample sequenced in a study of T cells after yellow fever vaccination. TCRdb processed the 5' RACE reads anew with MiXCR; each CDR3 protein has one entry. The sample lists a few hundred thousand distinct CDR3 sequences; less than 7.5% were seen once. This material consisted of CD4+ T cells sorted from PBMCs, taken on the day of the yellow fever booster vaccination. The receptor set was obtained from a man aged 25-45 years who received the YFV17D yellow fever vaccine.

The gene calls are TRBV15 and TRBJ2-5; no clear D gene. Trimming removed 0 bases at V and 5 bases at J, with 7 bases between. The CDR3 is 13 residues long. The germline V gene encodes CDR1 LNHNV and CDR2 YYDKDF (reference sequence). CDR3: CATSRDTSETQYF. CDR3 DNA sequence: TGTGCCACCAGCAGAGATACGAGTGAGACCCAGTACTTC.

This clonotype was detected many times. The chain links TRBV7-8 to TRBJ2-3; D is uncertain. Trimming removed 0 bases at V and 4 bases at J, with 8 bases between. CDR3 length equals 14 residues. Germline CDR1 is SGHVS and CDR2 is FQNEAQ. The CDR3 nucleotides are TGTGCCAGCAGCTTAGCCTGGGTCGCAGATACGCAGTATTTT. It yields the protein CASSLAWVADTQYF.

This clonotype was counted many times. The V gene is TRBV6-5, the J gene TRBJ2-3, with 10 bases identical to TRBD1. Germline CDR1 reads MNHEY; CDR2 reads SVGAGI. V shed 0 bases, J shed 10 bases, and the junction held 7 bases outside the gene matches. CDR3 length: 15 residues. The CDR3 bases are TGTGCCAGCAGTTACTCGGGACAGGGGCCCGAGTCGCAGTATTTT. Translated, it gives CASSYSGQGPESQYF.

The genes are TRBV20-1 and TRBJ2-5, with TRBD2 matching 13 bases. Germline loops: CDR1 DFQATT, CDR2 SNEGSKA (reference sequence). The CDR3 is 15 residues long. Trimming at V came to 5 bases and at J to 2 bases, leaving 5 bases not matched to a gene. DNA of the CDR3: TGCAGTGCTTTAGGGACTAGCGGGATTCAAGAGACCCAGTACTTC. This translates into CSALGTSGIQETQYF.

Ten or more counts support this clonotype. V usage is TRBV20-1 and J usage is TRBJ2-7; 7 bases are a match to TRBD2. The CDR3 contains 13 residues. Germline CDR1 is DFQATT and CDR2 is SNEGSKA (reference sequence). Unmatched junction bases numbered 5, after V lost 3 bases and J lost 3 bases. CDR3 amino acids: CSASRGLYYEQYF. CDR3 nucleotides: TGCAGTGCTAGTAGGGGACTATACTACGAGCAGTACTTC.

This clonotype was picked up many times. This rearrangement joins TRBV20-1 to TRBJ2-7; TRBD1 aligns across 8 bases. With 5 bases clipped from V and 1 base from J, the junction kept 4 bases outside the gene matches. CDR3 size: 13 residues. Germline values: CDR1 DFQATT, CDR2 SNEGSKA (reference sequence). The CDR3 here is CSALRGLSYEQYF. CDR3 in DNA: TGCAGTGCTCTCAGGGGGCTTTCCTACGAGCAGTACTTC.

Ten or more counts support this clonotype. The rearrangement uses TRBV7-2 and TRBJ2-3; D is perhaps TRBD2 (5 bases). Germline loops: CDR1 SGHTA, CDR2 FQGNSA. The CDR3 contains 15 residues. The V and J ends lost 4 bases and 1 base respectively, with 12 bases between them. The CDR3 sequence is CASSSRGARTDTQYF. Written as DNA, the CDR3 is TGTGCCAGCAGCTCCCGGGGAGCGCGCACAGATACGCAGTATTTT.

This chain uses TRBV4-1 with TRBJ2-2; D not resolved. This CDR3 spans 16 amino acids. CDR1 is MGHRA and CDR2 is YSYEKL in the germline V gene. Trimming shortened V by 0 bases and J by 0 bases, and 8 bases separated the two germline ends. The CDR3 DNA sequence: TGCGCCAGCAGCCAAGATCACCCTCCGAACACCGGGGAGCTGTTTTTT. Translating gives CASSQDHPPNTGELFF.

This clonotype was counted between two and nine times. The chain combines TRBV5-1 with TRBJ2-1; 16 bases map to TRBD2. The ends lost 4 bases at V and 10 bases at J; junction bases unmatched: 11. Germline V lookup: CDR1 SGHRS, CDR2 YFSETQ. The CDR3 runs 17 residues. The DNA of the CDR3 is TGCGCCAGCAGCCAATCCGCCGGGACTAGCGGGAGGGCGGAGCAGTTCTTC. The encoded protein is CASSQSAGTSGRAEQFF.

This clonotype was counted many times. The V and J genes are TRBV5-8 and TRBJ1-2; D ambiguous. There are 14 residues in the CDR3. The germline V and J ends were trimmed by 0 bases and 10 bases, with 16 bases remaining between them. Germline loops: CDR1 SGHTS, CDR2 YDEGEE. CDR3 nucleotides: TGTGCCAGCAGCTTGGGGGTTTCTTACGTCCCCTACACCTTC. This translates into CASSLGVSYVPYTF.

V and J are TRBV29-1 and TRBJ2-1, with 11 bases lining up with TRBD2. This CDR3 is 16 amino acids long. Germline CDR1 SQVTM, CDR2 ANQGSEA. The trim removed 3 bases at V and 7 bases at J, leaving 11 bases unmatched. This CDR3 is CSVERVSGRALNEQFF. The CDR3 nucleotides read TGCAGCGTTGAGCGTGTTAGCGGGAGGGCCTTAAATGAGCAGTTCTTC.

This clonotype was recorded a few times. The CDR3 DNA reads as TGCGCCAGCAGCCAAGTGAGGATGAACACTGAAGCTTTCTTT. Amino acids: CASSQVRMNTEAFF. The chain joins TRBV4-3 to TRBJ1-1; D not certain. Germline V gene lookup returns CDR1 LGHNA and CDR2 YSLEER. V lost 1 base and J lost 0, with 6 bases in between. The CDR3 runs to 14 residues.

This clonotype has ten or more counts. The V and J genes are TRBV3-2 and TRBJ2-3; the table's D call, TRBD1, was not checked against the DNA. TRBV3-2 is flagged as a pseudogene. This CDR3 comprises 15 residues. For the CDR3, the DNA is TGTGCCAGCAGCCAAGGATTGACAGGGGGCCGGACTTGGTATTTT. Amino acid sequence: CASSQGLTGGRTWYF.

The CDR3 reads CSARDQGAGEQFF. The DNA for the CDR3 is TGCAGTGCTAGAGATCAGGGAGCGGGTGAGCAGTTCTTC. This rearrangement joins TRBV20-1 to TRBJ2-1; a weak D match, TRBD2 (6 bases). The V end was cut by 0 bases, the J end by 9 bases, with 12 bases between. Germline CDR1 reads DFQATT; CDR2 reads SNEGSKA (reference sequence). The CDR3 is 13 amino acids.

This clonotype was found many times. This chain's CDR3 is CASSHLAYEQYF. DNA of the CDR3: TGTGCCAGCAGCCATCTGGCCTACGAGCAGTACTTC. This chain joins TRBV11-2 and TRBJ2-7; no clear D. Germline V CDR1 and CDR2: SGHAT, FQNNGV. CDR3 size: 12 residues. The V gene lost 5 bases and the J gene lost 2 bases, with 7 bases spanning the gap.

This clonotype was seen repeatedly, ten times or more. The chain combines TRBV29-1 with TRBJ2-4, with D tentatively TRBD1 (6 bases). V shed 2 bases and J shed 3 bases, with 8 bases lying between them. Germline values: CDR1 SQVTM, CDR2 ANQGSEA. CDR3 length equals 13 residues. CDR3 residues: CSVETGFKNIQYF. The CDR3, as DNA: TGCAGCGTTGAAACAGGGTTCAAAAACATTCAGTACTTC.

This clonotype was counted at least ten times. This sequence joins TRBV10-3 and TRBJ2-7; TRBD1 matches 7 bases. The CDR3 runs 16 residues. The germline CDR1 and CDR2 sequences are ENHRY and SYGVKD. Unmatched junction bases numbered 10, after V lost 4 bases and J lost 1 base. CDR3 sequence (DNA): TGTGCCATCAGTGTTCCCGGGACAGTTAGTTCCTACGAGCAGTACTTC. As protein: CAISVPGTVSSYEQYF.

This chain links TRBV29-1 with TRBJ2-2, with 11 bases matching TRBD2. J gave up 1 base and V 6 bases, and 7 bases lay outside the gene matches. CDR3 length equals 16 residues. Germline loops: CDR1 SQVTM, CDR2 ANQGSEA. CDR3 sequence: CSVGPGLAGNTGELFF. CDR3 in DNA: TGCAGCGTCGGCCCAGGACTAGCGGGGAACACCGGGGAGCTGTTTTTT.

A few counts support this clonotype. The chain has TRBV20-1 and TRBJ2-4, with 10 bases aligning to TRBD1. The CDR3 runs 14 residues. J gave up 1 base and V 4 bases, and 1 base lay outside the gene matches. The germline CDR1 and CDR2 sequences are DFQATT and SNEGSKA (reference sequence). Written as DNA, the CDR3 is TGCAGTGCTAAGACAGGGGGCGCCAAAAACATTCAGTACTTC. It yields the protein CSAKTGGAKNIQYF.

This clonotype was detected a few times. This chain connects TRBV20-1 to TRBJ2-1; D is unclear. This CDR3 comprises 14 residues. V was cut by 6 bases and J by 0 bases, with 12 bases left in between. Germline V gene lookup returns CDR1 DFQATT and CDR2 SNEGSKA (reference sequence). This chain's CDR3 is CSAHRGSSYNEQFF. The CDR3 region has the DNA TGCAGTGCCCACCGCGGTTCCTCCTACAATGAGCAGTTCTTC.

This chain joins TRBV5-1 and TRBJ1-1; D gene unclear. CDR1 is SGHRS and CDR2 is YFSETQ in the germline V gene. The V and J ends lost 0 bases and 1 base respectively, with 16 bases between them. The CDR3 length is 17 residues. CDR3 amino acids: CASSLAPVGGENTEAFF. DNA for the CDR3: TGCGCCAGCAGCTTGGCCCCAGTTGGCGGGGAGAACACTGAAGCTTTCTTT.

This clonotype showed up many times. This chain connects TRBV5-1 to TRBJ2-3; D is perhaps TRBD1 (5 bases). The germline V gene has CDR1 SGHRS and CDR2 YFSETQ. CDR3 length: 14 amino acids. Trimming shortened V by 4 bases and J by 3 bases, and 12 bases separated the two germline ends. The CDR3: CASSPLGATDTQYF. CDR3 nucleotide sequence: TGCGCCAGCAGCCCCCTTGGGGCTACAGATACGCAGTATTTT.

The genes are TRBV7-2 and TRBJ1-2; D is unresolved. This CDR3 contains 12 residues. Germline V gives CDR1 SGHTA, CDR2 FQGNSA. The V end was cut by 2 bases, the J end by 4 bases, with 5 bases between. CDR3 residues: CASSLNGYGYTF. DNA of the CDR3: TGTGCCAGCAGCTTAAACGGCTATGGCTACACCTTC.

This clonotype was counted at least ten times. The CDR3 reads CASSEWGAKNIQYF. CDR3 sequence (DNA): TGTGCCAGCAGTGAATGGGGGGCCAAAAACATTCAGTACTTC. The chain uses TRBV2 and TRBJ2-4, with D perhaps matching TRBD1 or TRBD2 (5 bases each). CDR3 length: 14 amino acids. Germline CDR1 reads SNHLY; CDR2 reads FYNNEI. V lost 2 bases, J lost 1 base, and 6 bases lay in between.

This clonotype showed up just a few times. The chain joins TRBV5-1 to TRBJ1-2; D is undetermined. Germline assignment: CDR1 SGHRS and CDR2 YFSETQ. The CDR3 is 14 residues long. Trimming shortened V by 5 bases and J by 2 bases, and 13 bases separated the two germline ends. The CDR3: CASRPGKENYGYTF. DNA for the CDR3: TGCGCCAGCAGACCGGGGAAGGAAAACTATGGCTACACCTTC. The variable domain in full, completed from reference TRBV5-1 and TRBJ1-2, reads KAGVTQTPRYLIKTRGQQVTLSCSPISGHRSVSWYQQTPGQGLQFLFEYFSETQRNKGNFPGRFSGRQFSNSRSEMNVSTLELGDSALYLCASRPGKENYGYTFGSGTRLTVV.